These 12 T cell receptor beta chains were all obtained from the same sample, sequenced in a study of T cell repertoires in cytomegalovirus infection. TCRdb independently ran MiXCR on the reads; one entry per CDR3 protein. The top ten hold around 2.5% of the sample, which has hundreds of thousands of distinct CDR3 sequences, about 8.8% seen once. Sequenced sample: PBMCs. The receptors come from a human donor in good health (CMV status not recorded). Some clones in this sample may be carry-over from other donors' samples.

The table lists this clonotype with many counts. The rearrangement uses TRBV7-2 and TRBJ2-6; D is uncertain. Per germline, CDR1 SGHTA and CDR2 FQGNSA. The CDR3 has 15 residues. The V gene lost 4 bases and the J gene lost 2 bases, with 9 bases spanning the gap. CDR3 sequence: CASSYLQTGANVLTF. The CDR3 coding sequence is TGTGCCAGCAGCTATCTCCAGACTGGGGCCAACGTCCTGACTTTC. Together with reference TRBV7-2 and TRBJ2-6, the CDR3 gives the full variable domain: GAGVSQSPSNKVTEKGKDVELRCDPISGHTALYWYRQSLGQGLEFLIYFQGNSAPDKSGLPSDRFSAERTGGSVSTLTIQRTQQEDSAVYLCASSYLQTGANVLTFGAGSRLTVL.

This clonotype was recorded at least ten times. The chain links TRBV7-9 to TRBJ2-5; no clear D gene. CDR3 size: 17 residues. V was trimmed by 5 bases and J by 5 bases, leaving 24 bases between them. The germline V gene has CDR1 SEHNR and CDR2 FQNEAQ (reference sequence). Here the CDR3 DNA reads TGTGCCAGCAGCGCCCCCTGGGCAGATGTAGGCCGGGAGACCCAGTACTTC. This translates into CASSAPWADVGRETQYF. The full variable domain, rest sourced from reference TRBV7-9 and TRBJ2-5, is DTGVSQNPRHKITKRGQNVTFRCDPISEHNRLYWYRQTLGQGPEFLTYFQNEAQLEKSRLLSDRFSAERPKGSFSTLEIQRTEQGDSAMYLCASSAPWADVGRETQYFGPGTRLLVL.

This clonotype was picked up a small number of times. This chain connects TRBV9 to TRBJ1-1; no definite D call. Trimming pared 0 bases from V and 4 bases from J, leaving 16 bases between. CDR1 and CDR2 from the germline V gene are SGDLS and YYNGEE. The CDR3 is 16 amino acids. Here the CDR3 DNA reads TGTGCCAGCAGCGTAGCCGACTCCCCTTTGGGCACTGAAGCTTTCTTT. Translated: CASSVADSPLGTEAFF.

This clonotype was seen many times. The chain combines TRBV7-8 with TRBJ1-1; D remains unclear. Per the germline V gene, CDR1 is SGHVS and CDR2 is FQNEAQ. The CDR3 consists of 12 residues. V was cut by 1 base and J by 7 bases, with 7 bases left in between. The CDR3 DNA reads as TGTGCCAGCAGCTTAGACGAGGGTGAAGCTTTCTTT. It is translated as CASSLDEGEAFF.

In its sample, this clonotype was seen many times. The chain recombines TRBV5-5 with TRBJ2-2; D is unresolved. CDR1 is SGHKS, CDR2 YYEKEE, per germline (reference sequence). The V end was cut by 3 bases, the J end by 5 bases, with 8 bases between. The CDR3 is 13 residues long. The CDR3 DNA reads TGTGCCAGCAGCTCTAGGGTGACCGGGGAGCTGTTTTTT. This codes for CASSSRVTGELFF.

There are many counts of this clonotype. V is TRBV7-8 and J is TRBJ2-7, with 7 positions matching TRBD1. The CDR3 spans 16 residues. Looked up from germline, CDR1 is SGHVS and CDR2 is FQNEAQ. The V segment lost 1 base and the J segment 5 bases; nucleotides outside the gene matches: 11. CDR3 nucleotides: TGTGCCAGCAGCTTAGGTGGACAGGCACCTATACACGAGCAGTACTTC. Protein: CASSLGGQAPIHEQYF.

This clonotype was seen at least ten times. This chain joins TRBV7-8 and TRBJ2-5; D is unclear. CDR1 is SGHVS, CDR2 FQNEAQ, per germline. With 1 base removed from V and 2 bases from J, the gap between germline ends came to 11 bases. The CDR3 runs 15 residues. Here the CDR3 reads CASSLGRVAQETQYF. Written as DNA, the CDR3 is TGTGCCAGCAGCTTAGGTCGGGTGGCTCAAGAGACCCAGTACTTC.

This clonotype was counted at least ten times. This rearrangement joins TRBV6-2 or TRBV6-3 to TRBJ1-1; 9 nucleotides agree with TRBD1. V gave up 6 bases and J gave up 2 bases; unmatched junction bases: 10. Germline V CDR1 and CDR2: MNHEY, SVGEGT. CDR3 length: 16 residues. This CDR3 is CASSLRTGALNTEAFF. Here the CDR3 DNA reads TGTGCCAGCAGCCTTCGGACAGGGGCCCTTAACACTGAAGCTTTCTTT.

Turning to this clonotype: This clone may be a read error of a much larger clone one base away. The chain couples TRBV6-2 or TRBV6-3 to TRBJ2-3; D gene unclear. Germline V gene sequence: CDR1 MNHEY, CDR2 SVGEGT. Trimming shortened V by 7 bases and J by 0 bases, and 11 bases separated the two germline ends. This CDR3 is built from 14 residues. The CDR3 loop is CASKGLGSTDTQYF. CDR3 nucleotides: TGTGCCAGCAAAGGGTTAGGGAGCACAGATACGCAGTATTTT.

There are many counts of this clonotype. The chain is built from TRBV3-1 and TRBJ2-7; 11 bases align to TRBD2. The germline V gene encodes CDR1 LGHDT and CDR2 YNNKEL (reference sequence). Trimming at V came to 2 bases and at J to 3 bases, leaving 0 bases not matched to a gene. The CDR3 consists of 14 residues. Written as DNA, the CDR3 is TGTGCCAGCAGCCAACTAGCGGGGGGCTACGAGCAGTACTTC. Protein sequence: CASSQLAGGYEQYF.

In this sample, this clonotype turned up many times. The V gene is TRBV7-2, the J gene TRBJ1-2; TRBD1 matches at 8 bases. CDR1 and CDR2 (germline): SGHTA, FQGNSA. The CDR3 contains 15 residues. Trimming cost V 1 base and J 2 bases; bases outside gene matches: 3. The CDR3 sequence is CASSLVTGGNYGYTF. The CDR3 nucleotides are TGTGCCAGCAGCTTAGTTACAGGGGGGAACTATGGCTACACCTTC.

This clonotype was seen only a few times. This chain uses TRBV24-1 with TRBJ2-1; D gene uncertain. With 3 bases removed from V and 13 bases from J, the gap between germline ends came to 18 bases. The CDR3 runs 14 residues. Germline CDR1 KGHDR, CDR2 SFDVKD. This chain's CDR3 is CATSDQVRLSPQFF. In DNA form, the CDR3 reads TGTGCCACCAGTGATCAGGTCCGCCTCTCTCCTCAGTTCTTC.